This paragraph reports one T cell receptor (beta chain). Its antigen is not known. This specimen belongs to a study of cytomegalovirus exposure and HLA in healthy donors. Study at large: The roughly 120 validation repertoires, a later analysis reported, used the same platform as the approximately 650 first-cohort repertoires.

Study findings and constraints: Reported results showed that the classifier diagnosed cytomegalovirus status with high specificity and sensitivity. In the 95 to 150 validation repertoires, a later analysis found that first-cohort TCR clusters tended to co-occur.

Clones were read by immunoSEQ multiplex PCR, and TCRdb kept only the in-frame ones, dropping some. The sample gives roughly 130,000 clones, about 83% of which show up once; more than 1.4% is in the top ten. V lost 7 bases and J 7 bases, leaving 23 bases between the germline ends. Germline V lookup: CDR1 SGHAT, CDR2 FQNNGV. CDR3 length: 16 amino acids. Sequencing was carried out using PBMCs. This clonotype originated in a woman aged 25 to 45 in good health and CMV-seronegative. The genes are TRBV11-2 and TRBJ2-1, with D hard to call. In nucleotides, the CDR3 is TGTGCCAGCACCCTCCGGAGTCCTGCACTTTCTAATGAGCAGTTCTTC. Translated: CASTLRSPALSNEQFF.